This T cell receptor (beta chain) stems from a study of blood T cell repertoires in COVID-19. Study background: Researchers got acute and convalescent COVID-19 samples from the United States, Italy and Spain.

As handled by the study authors: Quantification of nucleated cells was approximated via reference gene primer amplification. The assay was immunoSEQ multiplex PCR, and TCRdb's table has in-frame clones only and misses some. The V and J calls and clone size come from that table; D and trimming were worked out from the DNA. The sample consists of about 400,000 clones, 65% to 90% of them appearing once. The Seattle site enrolled patients during active infection and followed them longitudinally. J lost 5 bases, V lost 4 bases, and 5 bases had no gene match. The CDR3 has 15 amino acids. Germline assignment: CDR1 SGHTA and CDR2 FQGNSA.

The receptor comes from a woman aged 55-70 years with COVID-19, enrolled during active disease. Source material: peripheral blood. The chain joins TRBV7-2 to TRBJ2-2; 9 positions match TRBD1. CDR3 in DNA: TGTGCCAGCAGCTACAGGGGGCGAGGTACCGGGGAGCTGTTTTTT. It specifies CASSYRGRGTGELFF.